Following are 12 T cell receptor beta chains from one sample sequenced in a study of blood T cell repertoires in COVID-19. The protocol was immunoSEQ multiplex PCR, while the TCRdb copy is restricted to in-frame clones and leaves out a portion. In the table there are hundreds of thousands of clones, about four fifths of which are singletons. The sample comprised peripheral blood. All receptors come from a man older than 75 with acute or convalescent COVID-19.

V and J are TRBV6-5 and TRBJ1-6; 7 bases map to TRBD1. CDR3 length: 15 residues. Germline CDR1 and CDR2: MNHEY and SVGAGI. The trim removed 5 bases at V and 4 bases at J, leaving 5 bases unmatched. The CDR3 sequence: CASSRAGGYNSPLHF. Here the CDR3 DNA reads TGTGCCAGCAGTAGGGCAGGGGGATATAATTCACCCCTCCACTTT.

Here the CDR3 DNA reads TGTGCCAGCAGTCGATGGACAGGGGACAATCAGCCCCAGCATTTT. It is translated as CASSRWTGDNQPQHF. This chain uses TRBV27 with TRBJ1-5; 9 bases match TRBD1. With 5 bases clipped from V and 3 bases from J, the junction kept 5 bases outside the gene matches. The germline V gene has CDR1 MNHEY and CDR2 SMNVEV (reference sequence). This CDR3 is 15 amino acids long.

The chain couples TRBV28 to TRBJ1-6; D is possibly TRBD1 (6 bases). V lost 5 bases and J 0 bases, leaving 17 bases between the germline ends. Germline CDR1 is MDHEN and CDR2 is SYDVKM. This CDR3 is 18 amino acids long. The CDR3: CASSPPRGGSSYNSPLHF. The CDR3, as DNA: TGTGCCAGCAGTCCCCCAAGGGGGGGAAGCTCCTATAATTCACCCCTCCACTTT. The full variable domain, its missing parts supplied by reference TRBV28 and TRBJ1-6, is DVKVTQSSRYLVKRTGEKVFLECVQDMDHENMFWYRQDPGLGLRLIYFSYDVKMKEKGDIPEGYSVSREKKERFSLILESASTNQTSMYLCASSPPRGGSSYNSPLHFGNGTRLTVT.

This sequence joins TRBV25-1 and TRBJ1-2, with D uncertain. The CDR3 sequence is 12 residues long. Germline values: CDR1 MGHDK, CDR2 SYGVNS. V dropped 4 bases and J dropped 3 bases, with 6 bases sitting between them. The DNA of the CDR3 is TGTGCCAGCAGTGCACAAGACTATGGCTACACCTTC. Its translation is CASSAQDYGYTF.

The CDR3 is CASSQVSRANTEAFF. For the CDR3, the DNA is TGTGCCAGCAGCCAAGTTTCCAGGGCGAACACTGAAGCTTTCTTT. This sequence joins TRBV14 and TRBJ1-1, with a tentative D call TRBD1 (5 bases). Trimming removed 1 base from V and 1 base from J, with 10 bases in between. Germline V CDR1 and CDR2: SGHDN, FVKESK. CDR3 length: 15 residues.

The chain combines TRBV7-8 with TRBJ2-7; 9 bases align to TRBD2. Germline-derived CDR1 and CDR2 are SGHVS and FQNEAQ. The CDR3 has 16 residues. Trimming removed 4 bases from V and 2 bases from J; junction bases left unmatched: 9. The CDR3 spells CASSSPFSGRAYEQYF. DNA for the CDR3: TGTGCCAGCAGCTCCCCATTTAGCGGGAGAGCCTACGAGCAGTACTTC.

The V call is TRBV24-1, the J call TRBJ2-7; TRBD1 agrees at 8 bases. The CDR3 length is 15 residues. Germline-derived CDR1 and CDR2 are KGHDR and SFDVKD. Losses at the gene ends were 0 bases for V and 3 bases for J; bases not matched to a gene: 3. The CDR3 sequence is CATSDLGQGGYEQYF. In DNA form, the CDR3 reads TGTGCCACCAGTGATTTGGGACAGGGTGGCTACGAGCAGTACTTC.

The rearrangement joins TRBV5-4 to TRBJ1-1, with D hard to call. Germline V lookup: CDR1 SGHNT, CDR2 YYREEE (reference sequence). Trimming took off 3 bases at V and 5 bases at J, with 20 bases between the two ends. The CDR3 has 16 amino acids. The chain's CDR3 is CASSSSSGNFRTEAFF. The CDR3 bases are TGTGCCAGCAGCTCCTCCTCCGGGAATTTCAGAACTGAAGCTTTCTTT.

This sequence joins TRBV7-2 and TRBJ2-7; TRBD2 matches at 9 bases. Germline V gene lookup returns CDR1 SGHTA and CDR2 FQGNSA. The J segment lost 7 bases and the V segment lost 1 base, leaving 5 bases of the junction unmatched. There are 14 residues in the CDR3. In DNA form, the CDR3 reads TGTGCCAGCAGCTTAGAGGCGGGAGGGGGTGAGCAGTACTTC. It translates to CASSLEAGGGEQYF.

The gene calls are TRBV15 and TRBJ2-7, with a weak D call TRBD2 (5 bases). Germline-derived CDR1 and CDR2 are LNHNV and YYDKDF (reference sequence). V dropped 0 bases and J dropped 3 bases, with 9 bases sitting between them. CDR3 size: 14 residues. CDR3 DNA: TGTGCCACCAGCAGAGATGGAGGCAGCTACGAGCAGTACTTC. Its translation is CATSRDGGSYEQYF. Based on the CDR3 plus reference TRBV15 and TRBJ2-7, the full variable domain is DAMVIQNPRYQVTQFGKPVTLSCSQTLNHNVMYWYQQKSSQAPKLLFHYYDKDFNNEADTPDNFQSRRPNTSFCFLDIRSPGLGDTAMYLCATSRDGGSYEQYFGPGTRLTVT.

The gene calls are TRBV28 and TRBJ2-2, with D perhaps matching TRBD1 (6 bases). Germline assignment: CDR1 MDHEN and CDR2 SYDVKM. The V and J ends lost 2 bases and 2 bases respectively, with 18 bases between them. The CDR3 sequence is 18 residues long. CDR3 sequence (DNA): TGTGCCAGCAGTTTAGATAAAACAGGGCCGTCCAACACCGGGGAGCTGTTTTTT. This codes for CASSLDKTGPSNTGELFF.

In its sample, this clone was seen a few times. The rearrangement links TRBV5-8 to TRBJ2-1; D unclear. The germline gives CDR1 SGHTS, CDR2 YDEGEE. CDR3 length: 13 amino acids. With 7 bases removed from V and 2 bases from J, the gap between germline ends came to 10 bases. The chain's CDR3 is CASDTPPYNEQFF. CDR3 DNA sequence: TGTGCCAGCGACACCCCACCCTACAATGAGCAGTTCTTC.